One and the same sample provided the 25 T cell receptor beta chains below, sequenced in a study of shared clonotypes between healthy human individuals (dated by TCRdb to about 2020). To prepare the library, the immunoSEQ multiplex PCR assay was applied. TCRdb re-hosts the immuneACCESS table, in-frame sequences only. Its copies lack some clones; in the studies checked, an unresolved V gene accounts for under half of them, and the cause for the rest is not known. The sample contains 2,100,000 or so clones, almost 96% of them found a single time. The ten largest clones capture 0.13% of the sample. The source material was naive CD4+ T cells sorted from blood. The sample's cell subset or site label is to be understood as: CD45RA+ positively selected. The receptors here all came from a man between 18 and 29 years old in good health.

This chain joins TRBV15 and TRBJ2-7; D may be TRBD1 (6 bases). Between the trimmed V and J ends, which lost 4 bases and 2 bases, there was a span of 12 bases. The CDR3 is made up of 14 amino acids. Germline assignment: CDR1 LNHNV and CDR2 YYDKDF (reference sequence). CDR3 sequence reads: CATSKRDKAYEQYF. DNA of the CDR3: TGTGCCACCAGCAAACGGGACAAGGCCTACGAGCAGTACTTC.

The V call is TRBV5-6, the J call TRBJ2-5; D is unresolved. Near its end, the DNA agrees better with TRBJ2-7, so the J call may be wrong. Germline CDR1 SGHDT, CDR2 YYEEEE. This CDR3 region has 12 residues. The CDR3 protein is CASSWDSYEQYF. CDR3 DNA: TGTGCCTCATCGTGGGACTCCTACGAGCAGTACTTC.

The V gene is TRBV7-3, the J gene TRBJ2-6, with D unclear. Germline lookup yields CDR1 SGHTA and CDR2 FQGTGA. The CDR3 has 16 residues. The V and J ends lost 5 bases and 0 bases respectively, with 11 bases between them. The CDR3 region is CASSPGRSSGANVLTF. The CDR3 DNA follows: TGTGCCAGCAGCCCCGGACGGTCCTCTGGGGCCAACGTCCTGACTTTC.

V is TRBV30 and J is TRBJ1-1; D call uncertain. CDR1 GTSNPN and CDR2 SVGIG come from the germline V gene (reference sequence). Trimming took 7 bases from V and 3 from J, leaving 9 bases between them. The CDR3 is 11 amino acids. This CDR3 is CASHGYTEAFF. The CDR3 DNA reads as TGTGCCTCCCACGGGTACACTGAAGCTTTCTTT.

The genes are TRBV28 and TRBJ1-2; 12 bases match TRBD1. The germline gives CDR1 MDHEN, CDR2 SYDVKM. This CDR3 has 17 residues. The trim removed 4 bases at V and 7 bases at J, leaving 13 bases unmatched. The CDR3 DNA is TGTGCCAGCAGTTCCGGGACAGGGGGCATTGGGGCGCTTGGCTACACCTTC. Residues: CASSSGTGGIGALGYTF.

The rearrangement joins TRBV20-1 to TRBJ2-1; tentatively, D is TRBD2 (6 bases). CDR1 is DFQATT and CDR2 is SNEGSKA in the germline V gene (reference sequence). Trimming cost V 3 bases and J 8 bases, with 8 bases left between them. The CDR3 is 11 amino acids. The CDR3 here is CSASGTDEQFF. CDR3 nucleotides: TGCAGTGCTAGCGGGACTGATGAGCAGTTCTTC.

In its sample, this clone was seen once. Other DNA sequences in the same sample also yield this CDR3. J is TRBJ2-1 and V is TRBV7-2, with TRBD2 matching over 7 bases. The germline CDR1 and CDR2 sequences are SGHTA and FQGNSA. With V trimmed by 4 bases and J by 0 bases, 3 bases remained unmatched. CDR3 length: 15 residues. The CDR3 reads CASSSSGGSYNEQFF. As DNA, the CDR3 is TGTGCCAGCAGCTCCTCGGGGGGCTCCTACAATGAGCAGTTCTTC.

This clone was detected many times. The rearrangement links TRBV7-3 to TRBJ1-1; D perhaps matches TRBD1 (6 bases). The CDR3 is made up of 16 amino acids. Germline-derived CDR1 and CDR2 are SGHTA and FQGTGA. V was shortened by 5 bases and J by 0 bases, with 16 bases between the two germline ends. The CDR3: CASSPQQGLLNTEAFF. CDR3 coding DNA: TGTGCCAGCAGCCCCCAACAGGGACTCTTGAACACTGAAGCTTTCTTT.

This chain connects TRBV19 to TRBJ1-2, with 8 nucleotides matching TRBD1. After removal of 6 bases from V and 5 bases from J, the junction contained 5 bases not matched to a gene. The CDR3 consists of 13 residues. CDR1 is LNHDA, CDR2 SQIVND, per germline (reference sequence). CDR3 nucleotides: TGTGCCAGTAGGGACAGGGTATGGTATGGCTACACCTTC. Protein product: CASRDRVWYGYTF.

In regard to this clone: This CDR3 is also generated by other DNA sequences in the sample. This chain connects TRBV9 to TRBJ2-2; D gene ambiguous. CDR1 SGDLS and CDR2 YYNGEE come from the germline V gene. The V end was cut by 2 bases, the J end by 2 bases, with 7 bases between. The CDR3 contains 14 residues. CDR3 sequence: CASSVGPNTGELFF. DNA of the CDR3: TGTGCCAGCAGCGTTGGGCCCAACACCGGGGAGCTGTTTTTT.

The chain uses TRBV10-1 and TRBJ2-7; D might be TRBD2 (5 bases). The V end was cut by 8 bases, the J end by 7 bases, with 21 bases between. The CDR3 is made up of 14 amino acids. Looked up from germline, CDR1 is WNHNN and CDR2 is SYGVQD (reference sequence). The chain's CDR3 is CASSTGSLTQEQYF. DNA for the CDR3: TGCGCCAGCTCGACGGGGAGCCTAACTCAGGAGCAGTACTTC.

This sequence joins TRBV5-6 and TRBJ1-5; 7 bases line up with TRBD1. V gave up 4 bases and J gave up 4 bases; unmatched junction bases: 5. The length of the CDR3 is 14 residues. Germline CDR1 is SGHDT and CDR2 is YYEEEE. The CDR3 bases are TGTGCCAGCAGCCTGACAGGGTTGAATCAGCCCCAGCATTTT. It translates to CASSLTGLNQPQHF.

The CDR3 region is CASSEPGTGGKGYTF. The CDR3 DNA reads TGTGCCAGCAGTGAGCCCGGGACAGGGGGCAAAGGCTACACCTTC. The rearrangement links TRBV25-1 to TRBJ1-2, with TRBD1 identical over 12 bases. After removal of 3 bases from V and 8 bases from J, the junction contained 7 bases not matched to a gene. Germline CDR1 reads MGHDK; CDR2 reads SYGVNS. The CDR3 loop spans 15 amino acids.

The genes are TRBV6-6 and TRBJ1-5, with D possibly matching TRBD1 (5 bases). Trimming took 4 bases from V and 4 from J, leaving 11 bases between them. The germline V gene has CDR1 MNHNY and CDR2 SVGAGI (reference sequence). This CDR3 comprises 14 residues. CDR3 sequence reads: CASSFQGRNQPQHF. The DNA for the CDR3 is TGTGCCAGCAGTTTCCAGGGAAGGAATCAGCCCCAGCATTTT.

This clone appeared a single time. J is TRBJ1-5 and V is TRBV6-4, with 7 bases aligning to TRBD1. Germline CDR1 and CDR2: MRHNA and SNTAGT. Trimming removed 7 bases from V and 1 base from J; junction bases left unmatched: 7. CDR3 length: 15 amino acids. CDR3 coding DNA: TGTGCCAGCAAGATACAGGGGAACAGCAATCAGCCCCAGCATTTT. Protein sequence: CASKIQGNSNQPQHF.

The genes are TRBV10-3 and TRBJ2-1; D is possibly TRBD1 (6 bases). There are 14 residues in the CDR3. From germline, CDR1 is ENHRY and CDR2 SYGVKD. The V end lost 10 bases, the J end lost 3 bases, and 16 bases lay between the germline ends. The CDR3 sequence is CATSPGTNYNEQFF. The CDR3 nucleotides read TGTGCCACCAGCCCCGGGACAAACTACAATGAGCAGTTCTTC.

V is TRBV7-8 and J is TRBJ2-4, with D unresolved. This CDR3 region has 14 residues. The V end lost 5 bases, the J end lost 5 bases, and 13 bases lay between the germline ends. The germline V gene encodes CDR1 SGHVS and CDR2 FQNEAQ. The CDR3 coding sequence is TGTGCCAGCAGCCCCCGGCGGCCCGAAAACATTCAGTACTTC. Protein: CASSPRRPENIQYF. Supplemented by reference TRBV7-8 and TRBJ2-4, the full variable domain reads GAGVSQSPRYKVAKRGQDVALRCDPISGHVSLFWYQQALGQGPEFLTYFQNEAQLDKSGLPSDRFFAERPEGSVSTLKIQRTQQEDSAVYLCASSPRRPENIQYFGAGTRLSVL.

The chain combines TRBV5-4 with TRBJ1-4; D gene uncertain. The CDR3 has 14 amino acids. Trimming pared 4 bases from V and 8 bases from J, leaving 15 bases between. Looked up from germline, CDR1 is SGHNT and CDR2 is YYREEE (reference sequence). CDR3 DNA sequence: TGTGCCAGCAGCCCCACGGCCGGTGGAGAAAAACTGTTTTTT. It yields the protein CASSPTAGGEKLFF.

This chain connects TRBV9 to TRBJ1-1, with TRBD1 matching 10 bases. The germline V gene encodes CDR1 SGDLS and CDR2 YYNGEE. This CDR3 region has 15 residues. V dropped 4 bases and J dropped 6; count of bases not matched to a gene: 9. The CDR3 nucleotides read TGTGCCAGCAGCTCACGGGACAGGGGAACTGCTGAAGCTTTCTTT. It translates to CASSSRDRGTAEAFF.

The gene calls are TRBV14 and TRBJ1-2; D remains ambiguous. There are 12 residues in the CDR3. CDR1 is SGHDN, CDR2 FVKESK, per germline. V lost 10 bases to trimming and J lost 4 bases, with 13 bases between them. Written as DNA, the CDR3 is TGTGCCACAAATAGACTCGGCTATGGCTACACCTTC. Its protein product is CATNRLGYGYTF.

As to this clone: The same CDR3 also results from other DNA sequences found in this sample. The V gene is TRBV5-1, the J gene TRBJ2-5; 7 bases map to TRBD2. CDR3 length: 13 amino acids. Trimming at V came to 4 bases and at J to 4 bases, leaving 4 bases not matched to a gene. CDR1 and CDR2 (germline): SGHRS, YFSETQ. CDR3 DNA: TGCGCCAGCAGCGTGACTAGCCGAGAGACCCAGTACTTC. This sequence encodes CASSVTSRETQYF. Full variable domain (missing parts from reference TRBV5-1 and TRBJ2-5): KAGVTQTPRYLIKTRGQQVTLSCSPISGHRSVSWYQQTPGQGLQFLFEYFSETQRNKGNFPGRFSGRQFSNSRSEMNVSTLELGDSALYLCASSVTSRETQYFGPGTRLLVL.

The CDR3 nucleotides are TGTGCCAGCAGTGGGGGAGCGGGATATAGAAATGAGCAGTTCTTC. Translating it yields CASSGGAGYRNEQFF. J is TRBJ2-1 and V is TRBV25-1; 7 bases align to TRBD2. Germline V gives CDR1 MGHDK, CDR2 SYGVNS. The CDR3 is made up of 15 amino acids. The J segment lost 7 bases and the V segment lost 4 bases, leaving 10 bases of the junction unmatched.

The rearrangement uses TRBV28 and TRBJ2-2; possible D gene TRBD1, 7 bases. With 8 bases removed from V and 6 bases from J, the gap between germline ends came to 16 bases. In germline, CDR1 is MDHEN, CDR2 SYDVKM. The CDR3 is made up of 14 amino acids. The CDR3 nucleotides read TGTGCCAGCCGACGACAGGGAGGTCCCGGGGAGCTGTTTTTT. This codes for CASRRQGGPGELFF.

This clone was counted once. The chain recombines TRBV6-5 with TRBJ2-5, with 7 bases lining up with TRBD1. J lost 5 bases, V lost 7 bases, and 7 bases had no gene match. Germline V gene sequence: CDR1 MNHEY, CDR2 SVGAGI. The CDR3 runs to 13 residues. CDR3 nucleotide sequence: TGTGCCAGCAAAATACAGGGGACGGAGACCCAGTACTTC. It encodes CASKIQGTETQYF.

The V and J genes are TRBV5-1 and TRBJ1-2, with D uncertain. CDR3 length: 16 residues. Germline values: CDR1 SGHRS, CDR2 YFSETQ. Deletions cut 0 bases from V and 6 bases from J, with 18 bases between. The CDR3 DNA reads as TGCGCCAGCAGCTTGGGGTTAACGGGAGGACGGAATGGCTACACCTTC. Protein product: CASSLGLTGGRNGYTF.